The present T cell receptor beta chain was sequenced within a study of cytomegalovirus exposure and HLA in healthy donors. Study in general: Caucasian-associated ancestry cluster membership applied to around 76% of a few hundred genotyped donors. Points from the study as a whole: Later findings reportedly placed an Asian-associated ancestry cluster below the approximately 700-donor mean for N-insertions. A missense variant in DCLRE1C was later tied to TCR beta V- and J-gene trimming. In terms of immune exposure information, only CMV serostatus was available.

Remarks on this clone: Its target is unknown.

With 60 Vbeta and 13 Jbeta primers, the PCR was carried out. Assay: immunoSEQ multiplex PCR; the TCRdb copy retains only in-frame clones and omits some. In the table there are about 210,000 clones, 78% of which are singletons. Germline CDR1 SGHDT, CDR2 YYEEEE. This CDR3 spans 13 amino acids. Trimming at V came to 4 bases and at J to 6 bases, leaving 6 bases not matched to a gene. This sequence originates from a woman aged 30 to 39 in good health and CMV-seropositive. The V call is TRBV5-6, the J call TRBJ2-7; the match to TRBD2 covers 8 bases. Sequencing was carried out using PBMCs. The CDR3 DNA reads TGTGCCAGCAGCATGACTAGCGCGGTCGAGCAGTACTTC. This translates into CASSMTSAVEQYF.